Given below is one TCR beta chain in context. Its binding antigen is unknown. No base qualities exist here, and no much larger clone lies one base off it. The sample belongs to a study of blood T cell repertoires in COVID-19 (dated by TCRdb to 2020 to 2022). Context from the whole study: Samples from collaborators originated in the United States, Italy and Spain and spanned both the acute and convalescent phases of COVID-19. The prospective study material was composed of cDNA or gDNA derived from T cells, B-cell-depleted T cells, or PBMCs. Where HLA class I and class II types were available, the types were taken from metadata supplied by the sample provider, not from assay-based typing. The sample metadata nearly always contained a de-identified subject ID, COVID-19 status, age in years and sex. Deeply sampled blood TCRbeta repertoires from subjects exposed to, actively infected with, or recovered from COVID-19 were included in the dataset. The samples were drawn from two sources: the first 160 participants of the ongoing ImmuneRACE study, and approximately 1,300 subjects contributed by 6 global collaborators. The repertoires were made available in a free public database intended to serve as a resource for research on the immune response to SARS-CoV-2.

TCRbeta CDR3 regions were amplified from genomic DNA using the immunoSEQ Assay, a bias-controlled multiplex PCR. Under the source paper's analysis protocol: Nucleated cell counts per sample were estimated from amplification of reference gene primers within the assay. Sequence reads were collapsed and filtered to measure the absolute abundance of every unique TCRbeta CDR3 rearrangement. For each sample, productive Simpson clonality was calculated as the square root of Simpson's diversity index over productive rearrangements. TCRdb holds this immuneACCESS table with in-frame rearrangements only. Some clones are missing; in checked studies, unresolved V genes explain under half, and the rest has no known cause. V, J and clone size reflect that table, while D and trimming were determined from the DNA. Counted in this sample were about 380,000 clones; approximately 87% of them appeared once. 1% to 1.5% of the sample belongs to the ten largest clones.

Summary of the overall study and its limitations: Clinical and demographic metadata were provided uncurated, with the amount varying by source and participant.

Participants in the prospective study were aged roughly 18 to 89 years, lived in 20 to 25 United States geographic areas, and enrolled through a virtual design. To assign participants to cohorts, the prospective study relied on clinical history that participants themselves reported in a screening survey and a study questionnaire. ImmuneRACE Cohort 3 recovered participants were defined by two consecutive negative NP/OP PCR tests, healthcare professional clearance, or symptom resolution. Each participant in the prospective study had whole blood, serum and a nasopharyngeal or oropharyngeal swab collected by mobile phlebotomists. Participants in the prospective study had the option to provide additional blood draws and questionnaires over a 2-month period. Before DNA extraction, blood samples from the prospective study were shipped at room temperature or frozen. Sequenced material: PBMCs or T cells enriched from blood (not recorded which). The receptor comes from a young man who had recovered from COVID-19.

In nucleotides, the sequence is TGTGCCAAAGCGGGGGATCGGGGACCCGGGGAGCTGTTTTTT. It translates as CAKAGDRGPGELFF. The sequence joins TRBV21-1 to TRBJ2-2; the table's D call of TRBD2 was not tested on the DNA. TRBV21-1 is given as a pseudogene. The cysteine opens and the phenylalanine closes a CDR3 of 14 amino acids. The kept DNA is CDR3 alone, 42 bases in frame from the first base.